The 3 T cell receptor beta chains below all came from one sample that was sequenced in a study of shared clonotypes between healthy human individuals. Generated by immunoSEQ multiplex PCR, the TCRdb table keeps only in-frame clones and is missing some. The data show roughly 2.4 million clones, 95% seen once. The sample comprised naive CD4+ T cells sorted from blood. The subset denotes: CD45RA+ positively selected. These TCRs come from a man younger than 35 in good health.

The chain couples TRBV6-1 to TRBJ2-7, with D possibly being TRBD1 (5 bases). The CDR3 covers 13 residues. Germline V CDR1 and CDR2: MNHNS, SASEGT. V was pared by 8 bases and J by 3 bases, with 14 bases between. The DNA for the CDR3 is TGTGCCAGCCAGTTAGGGGAAGTCTACGAGCAGTACTTC. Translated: CASQLGEVYEQYF.

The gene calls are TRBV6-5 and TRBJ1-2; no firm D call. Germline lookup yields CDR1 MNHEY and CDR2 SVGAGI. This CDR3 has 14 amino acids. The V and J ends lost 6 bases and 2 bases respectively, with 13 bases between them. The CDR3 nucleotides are TGTGCCAGCAGCCCAGGAGAGAAAAACTATGGCTACACCTTC. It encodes CASSPGEKNYGYTF.

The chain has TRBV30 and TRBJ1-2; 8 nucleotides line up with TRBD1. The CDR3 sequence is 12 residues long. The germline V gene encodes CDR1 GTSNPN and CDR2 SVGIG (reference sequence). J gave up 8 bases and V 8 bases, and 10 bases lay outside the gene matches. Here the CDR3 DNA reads TGTGCCGAGAGGACAGGGACCTTCGGCTACACCTTC. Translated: CAERTGTFGYTF.